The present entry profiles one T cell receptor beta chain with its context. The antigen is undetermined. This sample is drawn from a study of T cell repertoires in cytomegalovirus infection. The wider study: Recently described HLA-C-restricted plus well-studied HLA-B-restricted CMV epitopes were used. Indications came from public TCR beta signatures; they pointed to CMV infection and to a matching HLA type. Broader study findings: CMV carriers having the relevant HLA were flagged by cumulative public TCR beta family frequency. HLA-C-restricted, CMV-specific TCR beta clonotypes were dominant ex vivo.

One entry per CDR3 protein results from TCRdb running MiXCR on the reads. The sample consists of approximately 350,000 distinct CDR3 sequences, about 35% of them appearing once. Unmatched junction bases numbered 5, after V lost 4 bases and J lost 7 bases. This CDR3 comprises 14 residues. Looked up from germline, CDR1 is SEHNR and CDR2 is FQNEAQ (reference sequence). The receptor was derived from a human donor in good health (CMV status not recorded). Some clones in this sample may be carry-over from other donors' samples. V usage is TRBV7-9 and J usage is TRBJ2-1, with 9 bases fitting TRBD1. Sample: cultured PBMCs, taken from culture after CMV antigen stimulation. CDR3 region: CASSSTGGRNEQFF. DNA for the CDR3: TGTGCCAGCAGCTCAACAGGGGGCCGAAATGAGCAGTTCTTC.